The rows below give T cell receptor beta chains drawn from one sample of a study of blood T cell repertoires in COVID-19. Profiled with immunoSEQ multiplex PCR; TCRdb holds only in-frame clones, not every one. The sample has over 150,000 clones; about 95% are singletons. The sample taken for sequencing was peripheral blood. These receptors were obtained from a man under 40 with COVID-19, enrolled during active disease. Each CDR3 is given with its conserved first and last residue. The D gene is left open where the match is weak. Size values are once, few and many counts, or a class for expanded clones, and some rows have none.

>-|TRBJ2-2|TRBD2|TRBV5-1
TGCGCCAGCAGCTTCGGCAGCGGGGACACCGGGGAGCTGTTTTTT
CASSFGSGDTGELFF
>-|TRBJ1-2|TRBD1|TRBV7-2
TGTGCCAGCAGCTTAGGAGTCGTGGGACAGGGGGGCTACACCTTC
CASSLGVVGQGGYTF
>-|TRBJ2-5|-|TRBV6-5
TGTGCCAGCAGTTACTCCGGGTCACAAGAGACCCAGTACTTC
CASSYSGSQETQYF
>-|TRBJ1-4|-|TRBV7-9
TGTGCCATTCCCCCCGTTCCTGCAACTAATGAAAAACTGTTTTTT
CAIPPVPATNEKLFF
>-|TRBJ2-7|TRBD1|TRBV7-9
TGTGCCAGCAGCTTGGGGACGACAGGGGATTCCTACGAGCAGTACTTC
CASSLGTTGDSYEQYF
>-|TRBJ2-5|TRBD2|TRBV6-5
TGTGCCAGCAGTTACGTGGCAGCGGGGGGTCAAGAGACCCAGTACTTC
CASSYVAAGGQETQYF
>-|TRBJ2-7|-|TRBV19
TGTGCCAGTAGACTCCGAGGGGGGGCGAGCTCCTACGAGCAGTACTTC
CASRLRGGASSYEQYF
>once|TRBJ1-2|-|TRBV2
TGTGCCAGCCGTGGACAGCTTAACTATGGCTACACCTTC
CASRGQLNYGYTF
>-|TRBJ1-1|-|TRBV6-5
TGTGCCGGTGGGGCCCAACCGGGTGAAGCTTTCTTT
CAGGAQPGEAFF
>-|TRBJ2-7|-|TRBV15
TGTGCCACCAGCAGGACACAAAACAGCTACGAGCAGTACTTC
CATSRTQNSYEQYF
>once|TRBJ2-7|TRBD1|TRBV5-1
TGCGCCAGCAGCACCGGGACAGGGCGCGAGCAGTACTTC
CASSTGTGREQYF
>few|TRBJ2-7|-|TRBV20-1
TGCAGTGCTAGCTCAGGCCACGAGCAGTACTTC
CSASSGHEQYF
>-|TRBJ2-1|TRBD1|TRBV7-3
TGTGCCAGCAGCCCTGGGACAGGGTCCAATGAGCAGTTCTTC
CASSPGTGSNEQFF